These T cell receptor beta chains were read from a single sample in a study of shared clonotypes between healthy human individuals. Repertoires were generated with immunoSEQ multiplex PCR, while TCRdb's copy carries only in-frame clones and drops some. This table has more than 2,000,000 clones, over 85% appearing once. The sample consisted of naive CD4+ T cells sorted from blood. The receptors were gathered from a man aged 18 to 30 in good health. CDR3s leave out the opening cysteine and the closing phenylalanine or tryptophan.

V gene	CDR3 length	J gene	CDR3 protein
TRBV18	14	TRBJ2-7	ASSPAGTSGVYEQY
TRBV6-1	12	TRBJ2-5	ASSDGVGGETQY
TRBV5-4	14	-	ASSPSIQGVGYEQY
TRBV6-5	13	TRBJ1-5	ASSPETGGNQPQH
TRBV28	13	TRBJ1-6	ASSSRTSYNSPLH
TRBV5-1	11	TRBJ2-5	ASSPGPGETQY
TRBV11-2	13	TRBJ2-7	ASKRGAGGPHEQY
TRBV5-1	13	TRBJ1-2	ASSLGGVPSYGYT
TRBV5-1	11	TRBJ2-7	ASSEGFSYEQY
TRBV5-1	14	TRBJ2-5	ASSLAGGASQETQY
TRBV11-2	13	TRBJ2-2	ASSKTGQSTGELF
TRBV4-1	12	-	ASSQETGRYEQY
TRBV6-5	13	TRBJ1-2	ASSYSQRTDYGYT
TRBV7-8	12	TRBJ2-1	ASGGRIVYNEQF
TRBV30	10	TRBJ1-4	AWSVVTGELF
TRBV27	9	TRBJ2-3	ASSTRDTQY
TRBV28	14	TRBJ2-3	ASSFTLAGGTDTQY
TRBV11-2	11	TRBJ2-5	ASSLDTQGTQY
TRBV27	12	TRBJ1-1	ASSLGRSNTEAF
TRBV7-9	13	TRBJ1-4	ASSRDPGVDEKLF
TRBV6-1	14	TRBJ1-6	ASSAHRDRGNSPLH
TRBV5-1	12	TRBJ2-3	ASSRTGGASTQY
TRBV2	11	TRBJ2-7	ASSEARGYEQY
TRBV9	11	TRBJ2-1	ASSGTSYNEQF
TRBV5-4	11	TRBJ2-7	ASSLTGEYEQY
TRBV30	13	TRBJ2-7	AWSGPSGLSYEQY
TRBV28	12	TRBJ1-6	AAEGTGDRAPLH
TRBV28	13	TRBJ1-5	ASSFPGRINQPQH
TRBV4-1	11	TRBJ2-7	ASSFDRGREQY
TRBV6-1	11	TRBJ1-4	ASRSGYNEKLF
TRBV10-3	14	TRBJ2-7	AISESTGGFGYEQY
TRBV18	11	TRBJ2-5	ASLRGQQETQY
TRBV30	11	TRBJ1-4	AWSKATNEKLF
TRBV11-1	11	TRBJ1-3	ASSFPGGNTIY
TRBV6-6	12	TRBJ1-5	ASRVIGSNQPQH
TRBV10-2	12	TRBJ1-2	ASTRDRGPYGYT
TRBV5-1	13	TRBJ2-1	ASSFAGSSYNEQF
TRBV5-4	14	TRBJ1-2	ASSALGEGRLHGYT
TRBV7-2	13	TRBJ1-5	ASSFSGQGGQPQH
TRBV19	13	TRBJ1-3	ASGTQGASGNTIY
TRBV5-5	12	TRBJ2-1	ASRNSGVYNEQF
TRBV18	13	TRBJ2-2	ASSPRGANTGELF
TRBV6-1	13	TRBJ2-7	ASSESPGQAYEQY
TRBV5-1	13	TRBJ2-5	ASSLGTSSQETQY
TRBV19	13	TRBJ2-2	ASSQAGANTGELF
TRBV7-2	14	TRBJ2-7	ASSFGSGVGSYEQY
TRBV5-1	13	TRBJ2-2	ASSLGGLDTGELF
TRBV18	14	TRBJ1-5	ASSRTGGVSNQPQH
TRBV5-8	14	TRBJ1-5	ASSFADFYSNQPQH
TRBV5-4	13	TRBJ2-1	ASSLSGSSYNEQF
TRBV19	11	TRBJ1-2	ATSRTYNYGYT
TRBV6-5	11	TRBJ1-5	ASSTGGGQPQH